This T cell receptor beta chain was identified in a study of blood T cell repertoires in COVID-19. Study as a whole: Acute and convalescent COVID-19 samples came from the United States, Italy and Spain. T cells, B-cell-depleted T cells, or PBMCs provided the cDNA or gDNA that served as material.

Method: immunoSEQ multiplex PCR; TCRdb's copy keeps in-frame clones and lacks some. Here the sample spans tens of thousands of clones, 70% to 90% being singletons. Trimming removed 4 bases at V and 4 bases at J, with 15 bases between. The CDR3 is 16 amino acids. CDR1 is KGHDR, CDR2 SFDVKD, per germline. Sequencing was carried out using peripheral blood. The gene calls are TRBV24-1 and TRBJ2-2; tentatively, D is TRBD2 (5 bases). The sequence came from a woman over 75 with acute or convalescent COVID-19. The CDR3 reads CATSEQRTGFTGELFF. The CDR3 coding sequence is TGTGCCACCAGTGAACAGCGGACTGGCTTCACCGGGGAGCTGTTTTTT.